This entry lists 32 T cell receptor beta chains sequenced from one sample in a study of CD8+ T cells in alopecia areata. This sample's treatment: oral pan-JAK inhibitor, 5-10 mg twice daily. RNA was isolated and reverse transcribed to cDNA, the sequencing template. Sequencing used immunoSEQ multiplex PCR; TCRdb keeps in-frame clones, though not all of them. The profile shows some 190,000 clones, about three fifths of them singletons. This material consisted of CD4+ T cells sorted from blood, taken around week 49, from a patient treated with tofacitinib. Source of these receptors: a human donor with alopecia areata.

J is TRBJ1-6 and V is TRBV5-1, with TRBD1 matching 8 bases. This CDR3 is 15 amino acids long. Losses at the gene ends were 0 bases for V and 7 bases for J; bases not matched to a gene: 3. CDR1 SGHRS and CDR2 YFSETQ come from the germline V gene. The CDR3 loop is CASSLAAGGNSPLHF. The DNA of the CDR3 is TGCGCCAGCAGCTTGGCGGCAGGGGGCAATTCACCCCTCCACTTT.

The rearrangement links TRBV15 to TRBJ1-1; D gene unclear. Germline V gene data show CDR1 as LNHNV and CDR2 as YYDKDF (reference sequence). The CDR3 is 14 residues long. The V end was cut by 0 bases, the J end by 4 bases, with 9 bases between. The chain's CDR3 is CATSRDRMGTEAFF. CDR3 DNA sequence: TGTGCCACCAGCAGAGACCGTATGGGCACTGAAGCTTTCTTT.

There are a few counts of this clone. The chain has TRBV7-3 and TRBJ2-1; 7 bases agree with TRBD1. The CDR3 is made up of 15 amino acids. CDR1 SGHTA and CDR2 FQGTGA come from the germline V gene. V shed 5 bases and J 8 bases; nucleotides not matched to a gene: 12. The DNA of the CDR3 is TGTGCCAGCAGCGAACAAGGGGGCGCTTTTGATGAGCAGTTCTTC. It yields the protein CASSEQGGAFDEQFF.

This chain links TRBV9 with TRBJ2-7, with TRBD2 matching 10 bases. The CDR3 runs 15 residues. The junction had 3 bases not matched to a gene; V was cut back by 0 bases and J by 3 bases. Germline lookup yields CDR1 SGDLS and CDR2 YYNGEE. This chain's CDR3 is CASSVGSSGGYEQYF. The CDR3 coding sequence is TGTGCCAGCAGCGTAGGATCTAGCGGGGGCTACGAGCAGTACTTC.

In its sample, this clone was seen a few times. This sequence joins TRBV19 and TRBJ1-1; no firm D call. Germline CDR1 reads LNHDA; CDR2 reads SQIVND (reference sequence). Trimming took off 7 bases at V and 3 bases at J, with 12 bases between the two ends. The CDR3 contains 13 residues. The DNA of the CDR3 is TGTGCCAGTATCCGTCTCGGGGACACTGAAGCTTTCTTT. Protein sequence: CASIRLGDTEAFF.

This clone showed up just a few times. This chain links TRBV2 with TRBJ2-7; 12 bases align to TRBD2. With 5 bases clipped from V and 2 bases from J, the junction kept 4 bases outside the gene matches. Germline CDR1 SNHLY, CDR2 FYNNEI. There are 15 residues in the CDR3. The CDR3 sequence: CASSSLAGGTYEQYF. DNA of the CDR3: TGTGCCAGCAGTTCACTAGCGGGGGGTACCTACGAGCAGTACTTC.

The chain recombines TRBV29-1 with TRBJ2-5, with D tentatively TRBD1 (5 bases). From germline, CDR1 is SQVTM and CDR2 ANQGSEA. V was trimmed by 5 bases and J by 4 bases, leaving 11 bases between them. CDR3 size: 12 residues. The DNA of the CDR3 is TGCAGCGTTCTCAGACAGACAGAGACCCAGTACTTC. Amino acid sequence: CSVLRQTETQYF. Supplemented by reference TRBV29-1 and TRBJ2-5, the full variable domain reads SAVISQKPSRDICQRGTSLTIQCQVDSQVTMMFWYRQQPGQSLTLIATANQGSEATYESGFVIDKFPISRPNLTFSTLTVSNMSPEDSSIYLCSVLRQTETQYFGPGTRLLVL.

Here the CDR3 reads CACHILYGYTF. CDR3 sequence (DNA): TGTGCCTGCCACATTCTCTATGGCTACACCTTC. The rearrangement links TRBV30 to TRBJ1-2; D is ambiguous. The germline V gene has CDR1 GTSNPN and CDR2 SVGIG (reference sequence). V gave up 6 bases and J gave up 4 bases, with 9 bases separating them. This CDR3 contains 11 residues.

This clone was found a few times. J is TRBJ1-4 and V is TRBV9; TRBD1 matches 10 bases. The germline gives CDR1 SGDLS, CDR2 YYNGEE. Trimming took 2 bases from V and 8 from J; bases not matched to a gene: 3. CDR3 length: 14 residues. Here the CDR3 reads CASSVGQGQEKLFF. In nucleotides, the CDR3 is TGTGCCAGCAGCGTGGGACAGGGGCAGGAAAAACTGTTTTTT.

The chain employs TRBV5-1 and TRBJ1-5, with D unclear. V was pared by 0 bases and J by 5 bases, with 6 bases between. The germline CDR1 and CDR2 sequences are SGHRS and YFSETQ. There are 13 residues in the CDR3. As DNA, the CDR3 is TGCGCCAGCAGCTTGGAAGGCCATCAGCCCCAGCATTTT. Its protein product is CASSLEGHQPQHF.

This clone has more than one count but fewer than ten. V is TRBV7-9 and J is TRBJ2-1; 8 positions agree with TRBD2. Germline CDR1 SEHNR, CDR2 FQNEAQ (reference sequence). This CDR3 region has 17 residues. V lost 2 bases and J lost 6; bases outside the gene matches: 12. DNA for the CDR3: TGTGCCAGCAGCTTATCTTTCGGCGGGGGGTCGGGCAATGAGCAGTTCTTC. It translates to CASSLSFGGGSGNEQFF. The whole variable domain, filled in from reference TRBV7-9 and TRBJ2-1, reads DTGVSQNPRHKITKRGQNVTFRCDPISEHNRLYWYRQTLGQGPEFLTYFQNEAQLEKSRLLSDRFSAERPKGSFSTLEIQRTEQGDSAMYLCASSLSFGGGSGNEQFFGPGTRLTVL.

This clone was recorded many times. The chain employs TRBV6-6 and TRBJ1-1, with D uncertain. Trimming took off 0 bases at V and 3 bases at J, with 11 bases between the two ends. This CDR3 contains 15 residues. Germline V gene lookup returns CDR1 MNHNY and CDR2 SVGAGI (reference sequence). CDR3 protein: CASSYSGILYTEAFF. DNA for the CDR3: TGTGCCAGCAGTTACTCGGGCATTCTGTACACTGAAGCTTTCTTT.

The CDR3 sequence: CAWSVRRGRVEQFF. The CDR3 DNA is TGTGCCTGGAGTGTACGCAGGGGGCGAGTCGAGCAGTTCTTC. The chain joins TRBV30 to TRBJ2-1; 8 bases agree with TRBD1. From germline, CDR1 is GTSNPN and CDR2 SVGIG (reference sequence). This CDR3 contains 14 residues. Trimming took 0 bases from V and 10 from J; bases not matched to a gene: 8. Combining the CDR3 with reference TRBV30 and TRBJ2-1 gives the whole variable domain SQTIHQWPATLVQPVGSPLSLECTVEGTSNPNLYWYRQAAGRGLQLLFYSVGIGQISSEVPQNLSASRPQDRQFILSSKKLLLSDSGFYLCAWSVRRGRVEQFFGPGTRLTVL.

The CDR3 bases are TGTGCCAGCAGCACGGGTCTGAACTACGAGCAGTACTTC. It yields the protein CASSTGLNYEQYF. The rearrangement links TRBV11-1 to TRBJ2-7; no firm D call. Germline-derived CDR1 and CDR2 are SGHAT and FQDESV (reference sequence). The CDR3 totals 13 residues. Between the trimmed V and J ends, which lost 5 bases and 3 bases, there was a span of 11 bases.

The rearrangement uses TRBV30 and TRBJ2-1; 7 bases match TRBD1. The V gene end was trimmed by 2 bases and the J gene end by 6 bases; junction bases not matched to a gene: 10. Germline V gene sequence: CDR1 GTSNPN, CDR2 SVGIG (reference sequence). This CDR3 spans 15 amino acids. The CDR3 loop is CAWSPLTGIGNEQFF. The CDR3 DNA follows: TGTGCCTGGAGTCCCCTGACAGGGATCGGCAATGAGCAGTTCTTC.

The rearrangement joins TRBV27 to TRBJ2-7, with a weak D call TRBD2 (6 bases). The V end was cut by 6 bases, the J end by 2 bases, with 11 bases between. The CDR3 is made up of 13 amino acids. CDR1 MNHEY and CDR2 SMNVEV come from the germline V gene (reference sequence). CDR3 nucleotide sequence: TGTGCCAGCAGGGGCGGGGCCACCTACGAGCAGTACTTC. Translation: CASRGGATYEQYF.

The V call is TRBV4-3, the J call TRBJ2-4; the match to TRBD2 covers 7 bases. The J segment lost 3 bases and the V segment lost 0 bases, leaving 5 bases of the junction unmatched. The CDR3 is 16 amino acids. CDR1 is LGHNA and CDR2 is YSLEER in the germline V gene. The CDR3 loop reads CASSQDFRTSKNIQYF. Written as DNA, the CDR3 is TGCGCCAGCAGCCAAGATTTTCGGACTAGCAAAAACATTCAGTACTTC.

The CDR3 region has the DNA TGTGCCTCCGGGACAGACACCCGAAACACCGGGGAGCTGTTTTTT. It encodes CASGTDTRNTGELFF. The genes are TRBV30 and TRBJ2-2; 7 bases agree with TRBD1. This CDR3 is built from 15 residues. The trim removed 7 bases at V and 2 bases at J, leaving 10 bases unmatched. Germline lookup yields CDR1 GTSNPN and CDR2 SVGIG (reference sequence).

The chain combines TRBV14 with TRBJ2-3; perhaps TRBD1 as D (5 bases). The CDR3 consists of 12 residues. The germline V and J ends were trimmed by 3 bases and 4 bases, with 5 bases remaining between them. From germline, CDR1 is SGHDN and CDR2 FVKESK. CDR3 region: CASSQGPDTQYF. The CDR3 DNA is TGTGCCAGCAGCCAGGGGCCAGATACGCAGTATTTT. Based on the CDR3 plus reference TRBV14 and TRBJ2-3, the full variable domain is EAGVTQFPSHSVIEKGQTVTLRCDPISGHDNLYWYRRVMGKEIKFLLHFVKESKQDESGMPNNRFLAERTGGTYSTLKVQPAELEDSGVYFCASSQGPDTQYFGPGTRLTVL.

The chain has TRBV29-1 and TRBJ1-2; D not certain. This CDR3 is 15 amino acids long. Germline V gene sequence: CDR1 SQVTM, CDR2 ANQGSEA. Deletions cut 7 bases from V and 4 bases from J, with 22 bases between. CDR3 protein: CSGRIRSGQLYGYTF. The CDR3 DNA is TGCAGCGGTAGAATCCGGTCAGGCCAACTCTATGGCTACACCTTC.

For this clone: The same CDR3 is also encoded by other DNA sequences in this sample. The chain uses TRBV29-1 and TRBJ2-3; D is uncertain. V was pared by 1 base and J by 2 bases, with 7 bases between. Germline V gene data show CDR1 as SQVTM and CDR2 as ANQGSEA. This CDR3 has 13 amino acids. CDR3 region: CSVEVGLTDTQYF. CDR3 nucleotides: TGCAGCGTTGAAGTAGGGCTCACAGATACGCAGTATTTT.

In this sample, this clone turned up once. The chain links TRBV29-1 to TRBJ1-1; D not resolved. The CDR3 runs to 13 residues. V shed 7 bases and J shed 1 base, with 13 bases lying between them. Germline V gene sequence: CDR1 SQVTM, CDR2 ANQGSEA. DNA of the CDR3: TGCAGCGGGGCCCGGCAGGCGAACACTGAAGCTTTCTTT. This sequence encodes CSGARQANTEAFF.

J is TRBJ2-5 and V is TRBV4-3; D gene ambiguous. CDR1 is LGHNA and CDR2 is YSLEER in the germline V gene. The CDR3 is made up of 12 amino acids. V lost 7 bases, J lost 2 bases, and 8 bases lay in between. CDR3 nucleotide sequence: TGCGCCAGCACCGACTCGCAAGAGACCCAGTACTTC. Translating it yields CASTDSQETQYF.

The table lists this clone with many counts. The rearrangement links TRBV5-6 to TRBJ1-5; D possibly corresponds to TRBD1 (6 bases). Germline CDR1 and CDR2: SGHDT and YYEEEE. V dropped 2 bases and J dropped 9 bases, with 15 bases sitting between them. This CDR3 region has 14 residues. In nucleotides, the CDR3 is TGTGCCAGCAGCTTAAGACAGGCTAAAGGGCCCCAGCATTTT. Residues: CASSLRQAKGPQHF. The entire variable domain, with the rest obtained from reference TRBV5-6 and TRBJ1-5, is as follows: DAGVTQSPTHLIKTRGQQVTLRCSPKSGHDTVSWYQQALGQGPQFIFQYYEEEERQRGNFPDRFSGHQFPNYSSELNVNALLLGDSALYLCASSLRQAKGPQHFGDGTRLSIL.

The rearrangement links TRBV5-5 to TRBJ2-3; D gene unclear. The CDR3 is made up of 12 amino acids. Germline loops: CDR1 SGHKS, CDR2 YYEKEE (reference sequence). V lost 1 base, J lost 2 bases, and 2 bases lay in between. CDR3 nucleotide sequence: TGTGCCAGCAGCTTGAACACAGATACGCAGTATTTT. It encodes CASSLNTDTQYF.

Details on this clone: A much larger clone lies one base from this, so it may be a read error. The chain employs TRBV7-9 and TRBJ1-4; D unclear. The CDR3 extends over 13 amino acids. Germline-derived CDR1 and CDR2 are SEHNR and FQNEAQ (reference sequence). V lost 1 base and J 4 bases, leaving 4 bases between the germline ends. The CDR3 here is CASSLGVNEKLFF. The CDR3 nucleotides read TGTGCCAGCAGCTTAGGAGTTAATGAAAAACTGTTTTTT.

The chain uses TRBV29-1 and TRBJ1-2; TRBD1 aligns across 8 bases. Unmatched junction bases numbered 5, after V lost 7 bases and J lost 7 bases. In germline, CDR1 is SQVTM, CDR2 ANQGSEA. The CDR3 covers 11 residues. The CDR3 DNA reads as TGCAGCGGCGGGACAGGCGGTGGCTACACCTTC. This translates into CSGGTGGGYTF.

In the case of this clone: This same CDR3 is encoded by further DNA sequences in the sample. CDR3 region: CASSQGGSSYEQYF. DNA for the CDR3: TGCGCCAGCAGCCAAGGGGGCAGCTCCTACGAGCAGTACTTC. The chain has TRBV4-3 and TRBJ2-7; tentatively, D is TRBD1 (5 bases). Germline CDR1 reads LGHNA; CDR2 reads YSLEER. V lost 1 base, J lost 0 bases, and 7 bases lay in between. The CDR3 is 14 residues long.

The table lists this clone with a count of one. The chain uses TRBV29-1 and TRBJ1-1, with D possibly TRBD1 on 5 matching bases. The CDR3 has 11 amino acids. Looked up from germline, CDR1 is SQVTM and CDR2 is ANQGSEA. V was cut by 2 bases and J by 12 bases, with 13 bases left in between. The CDR3 DNA reads as TGCAGCGTTGAACGGTTCCAGGGATCTTTCTTT. This gives the protein CSVERFQGSFF.

The rearrangement links TRBV13 to TRBJ1-2; 8 nucleotides align to TRBD1. V lost 3 bases to trimming and J lost 6 bases; unmatched junction nucleotides: 12. The CDR3 consists of 16 residues. Germline V CDR1 and CDR2: PRHDT, FYEKMQ (reference sequence). CDR3 in amino acids: CASSLEAGQVGDGYTF. Here the CDR3 DNA reads TGTGCCAGCAGCTTGGAAGCGGGACAGGTCGGTGATGGCTACACCTTC. The full variable domain, rest sourced from reference TRBV13 and TRBJ1-2, is AAGVIQSPRHLIKEKRETATLKCYPIPRHDTVYWYQQGPGQDPQFLISFYEKMQSDKGSIPDRFSAQQFSDYHSELNMSSLELGDSALYFCASSLEAGQVGDGYTFGSGTRLTVV.

In this sample, this clone turned up a few times. The chain has TRBV11-2 and TRBJ2-2; TRBD2 might be the D (6 bases). The CDR3 has 16 residues. CDR1 and CDR2 (germline): SGHAT, FQNNGV. The V end lost 7 bases, the J end lost 2 bases, and 17 bases lay between the germline ends. The CDR3 is CASTPNRDSNTGELFF. CDR3 coding DNA: TGTGCCAGCACCCCTAACCGGGACTCCAACACCGGGGAGCTGTTTTTT.

The V and J genes are TRBV2 and TRBJ2-3; 8 bases map to TRBD2. The CDR3 consists of 13 residues. The germline V gene has CDR1 SNHLY and CDR2 FYNNEI. The trim removed 6 bases at V and 4 bases at J, leaving 3 bases unmatched. The DNA of the CDR3 is TGTGCCAGCAGCGGACTAGCACCAGATACGCAGTATTTT. Its protein product is CASSGLAPDTQYF. The full variable domain, rest sourced from reference TRBV2 and TRBJ2-3, is EPEVTQTPSHQVTQMGQEVILRCVPISNHLYFYWYRQILGQKVEFLVSFYNNEISEKSEIFDDQFSVERPDGSNFTLKIRSTKLEDSAMYFCASSGLAPDTQYFGPGTRLTVL.